These T cell receptor beta chains were read from a single sample in a study of vaccination effects on CD4 cells after COVID-19. Sequencing was performed with immunoSEQ multiplex PCR; in TCRdb, only in-frame clones are kept and a portion is missing. This repertoire shows around 46,000 clones, 65% to 80% found once; its top ten account for approximately 5%. Their antigens remain unidentified. The sample was CD4+ T cells from PBMCs cultured without peptide, taken before COVID-19 vaccination. The receptor source for this set is a human donor who received a COVID-19 vaccine. Both conserved end residues are part of each CDR3.

V,length,CDR3
TRBV10-3,16,CAISERRTGGNTEAFF
TRBV6-1,15,CASSEAREGNSPLHF
TRBV5-1,14,CASSSLDSNTEAFF
TRBV18,15,CASSPPSTGRNEQFF
TRBV7-8,15,CASSLGTGRNYGYTF
TRBV7-2,16,CASSSLGTDKDSPLHF
TRBV6-5,16,CASSSQQGAITYEQFF
TRBV3-1/TRBV3-2,13,CASSPGPNYGYTF
TRBV4-2,16,CASSQGERGGFNEQFF
TRBV5-4,15,CASSLPGVGTDTQYF
TRBV9,15,CASGMAGSSGNTIYF
TRBV7-2,14,CASSLGGASYEQYF
TRBV4-2,18,CASSQVLILQGSTYEQYF
TRBV7-9,11,CAAQGDYEQYF
TRBV28,15,CASAGQGSGGNTIYF
TRBV5-1,13,CASSPTVYYGYTF
TRBV11-2,16,CASSLGTSARTDTQYF
TRBV4-3,17,CASSQAAGLGFPYEQYF
TRBV7-9,11,CASSLTDTQYF
TRBV15,15,CATSRDLGRAPEAFF
TRBV19,13,CASSISWDTEAFF
TRBV5-1,16,CASSWRILTGGETQYF
TRBV12-5,13,CASDQDSLYGYTF
TRBV29-1,15,CSVERRDRAYNEQFF
TRBV3-1/TRBV3-2,13,CASSLGAFYGYTF
TRBV11-2,13,CASSPHVTGELFF
TRBV7-9,12,CASSWGLGEAFF
TRBV7-3,15,CASSFNRDRINEQFF